What follows are 20 T cell receptor beta chains derived from one specimen sequenced in a study of T-cell memory formation after mild COVID-19. One entry per CDR3 protein, called by TCRdb with MiXCR from the 5' RACE reads. The table shows 300,000 to 350,000 distinct CDR3 sequences, with around an eighth occurring only once. Sequencing was carried out using PBMCs or a T cell subset sorted from them (not recorded which). The origin of the receptors is a man aged 18-30 years who had mild COVID-19 (a few samples of this study predate the infection). Cell type and time point are not known.

This clonotype came up many times. The rearrangement uses TRBV6-5 and TRBJ2-6; TRBD2 is a possible D gene (6 bases). This CDR3 contains 16 residues. Deletions cut 6 bases from V and 4 bases from J, with 16 bases between. Germline CDR1 reads MNHEY; CDR2 reads SVGAGI. Here the CDR3 reads CASRPPGVRGANVLTF. The DNA of the CDR3 is TGTGCCAGCAGGCCCCCGGGAGTTCGCGGGGCCAACGTCCTGACTTTC.

This clonotype was seen at least ten times. The chain links TRBV5-5 to TRBJ2-1; 8 bases are a match to TRBD2. V shed 0 bases, J shed 4 bases, and the junction held 9 bases outside the gene matches. Per germline, CDR1 SGHKS and CDR2 YYEKEE (reference sequence). This CDR3 is 17 amino acids long. In DNA, the CDR3 is TGTGCCAGCAGCTTGGTAGCTAGCGGGCCTAGGTACAATGAGCAGTTCTTC. It codes for CASSLVASGPRYNEQFF.

This clonotype was recorded a few times. The genes are TRBV10-3 and TRBJ2-3, with D possibly called TRBD1 or TRBD2 (6 bases each). This CDR3 is built from 14 residues. Germline V CDR1 and CDR2: ENHRY, SYGVKD. Trimming cost V 10 bases and J 6 bases, with 20 bases left between them. The CDR3 nucleotides read TGTGCCACCGGACAGATCCCCGGAGGGGATACGCAGTATTTT. It specifies CATGQIPGGDTQYF.

The chain recombines TRBV20-1 with TRBJ2-6; the D gene is possibly TRBD2 (6 bases). Trimming stripped 0 bases from V and 4 bases from J, with 10 bases between. The CDR3 loop spans 15 amino acids. Looked up from germline, CDR1 is DFQATT and CDR2 is SNEGSKA (reference sequence). CDR3 nucleotide sequence: TGCAGTGCTAGAGAGACGGGGGTGGGGGCCAACGTCCTGACTTTC. Residues: CSARETGVGANVLTF.

This clonotype was counted between two and nine times. The genes are TRBV5-1 and TRBJ2-2; D is possibly TRBD1 (5 bases). The V gene lost 1 base and the J gene lost 3 bases, with 16 bases spanning the gap. CDR1 SGHRS and CDR2 YFSETQ come from the germline V gene. The CDR3 length is 17 residues. The CDR3 DNA reads as TGCGCCAGCAGCTTGAGGGGTAAGGGCATGGACACCGGGGAGCTGTTTTTT. Residues: CASSLRGKGMDTGELFF.

This clonotype was observed a few times. This CDR3 is CASKRRDWGSDEQFF. The CDR3, as DNA: TGTGCCAGCAAGCGCCGGGACTGGGGGTCGGATGAGCAGTTCTTC. The chain carries TRBV2 and TRBJ2-1; D is possibly TRBD2 (6 bases). V was trimmed by 7 bases and J by 8 bases, leaving 21 bases between them. CDR1 SNHLY and CDR2 FYNNEI come from the germline V gene. The CDR3 totals 15 residues.

The chain combines TRBV6-5 with TRBJ2-3; 8 nucleotides match TRBD1. Germline CDR1 reads MNHEY; CDR2 reads SVGAGI. This CDR3 is 13 amino acids long. V lost 7 bases and J lost 6; bases outside the gene matches: 6. The DNA of the CDR3 is TGTGCCAGCACCCAGGGGGCTTTTGATACGCAGTATTTT. It translates to CASTQGAFDTQYF.

V gene TRBV10-3 combines with J gene TRBJ2-7; D is perhaps TRBD1 (7 bases). The CDR3 covers 13 residues. Trimming shortened V by 6 bases and J by 5 bases, and 14 bases separated the two germline ends. Germline loops: CDR1 ENHRY, CDR2 SYGVKD. The CDR3 here is CAIRETGRHEQYF. CDR3 nucleotides: TGTGCCATCAGGGAGACAGGGAGGCACGAGCAGTACTTC.

This chain connects TRBV14 to TRBJ2-7; TRBD1 matches 8 bases. With 2 bases clipped from V and 6 bases from J, the junction kept 6 bases outside the gene matches. The germline CDR1 and CDR2 sequences are SGHDN and FVKESK. This CDR3 is 14 amino acids long. The CDR3 loop is CASSQTGTGIEQYF. The DNA of the CDR3 is TGTGCCAGCAGCCAAACAGGGACAGGCATCGAGCAGTACTTC.

V usage is TRBV27 and J usage is TRBJ2-3; perhaps TRBD1 as D (6 bases). CDR1 is MNHEY, CDR2 SMNVEV, per germline (reference sequence). The CDR3 length is 15 residues. V shed 5 bases and J shed 9 bases, with 21 bases lying between them. The CDR3: CASSPGSQGLGTQYF. CDR3 bases: TGTGCCAGCAGTCCCGGGTCACAGGGCCTAGGGACGCAGTATTTT.

A few counts support this clonotype. V usage is TRBV7-9 and J usage is TRBJ2-1; TRBD1 matches at 7 bases. Trimming took 3 bases from V and 8 from J; bases not matched to a gene: 7. The CDR3 is made up of 14 amino acids. Germline lookup yields CDR1 SEHNR and CDR2 FQNEAQ (reference sequence). CDR3 coding DNA: TGTGCCAGCAGCTTTGACAGGGCACAGGATGAGCAGTTCTTC. Residues: CASSFDRAQDEQFF.

This clonotype was seen ten or more times. This sequence joins TRBV27 and TRBJ1-5; D is uncertain. Germline CDR1 and CDR2: MNHEY and SMNVEV (reference sequence). The V end was cut by 5 bases, the J end by 2 bases, with 13 bases between. CDR3 length: 15 residues. CDR3: CASSPEPWGNQPQHF. CDR3 nucleotide sequence: TGTGCCAGCAGTCCGGAACCTTGGGGCAATCAGCCCCAGCATTTT.

This clonotype has just a few counts. The V and J genes are TRBV7-2 and TRBJ1-1; D call uncertain. Per germline, CDR1 SGHTA and CDR2 FQGNSA. The CDR3 contains 14 residues. V was cut by 7 bases and J by 1 base, with 13 bases left in between. This CDR3 reads CASTPWKGNTEAFF. In DNA, the CDR3 is TGTGCCAGCACCCCCTGGAAGGGGAACACTGAAGCTTTCTTT.

This clonotype was counted only a few times. The V call is TRBV6-5, the J call TRBJ1-2; the D is unclear. V lost 0 bases, J lost 13 bases, and 15 bases lay in between. The CDR3 has 13 residues. Germline V gene lookup returns CDR1 MNHEY and CDR2 SVGAGI. Here the CDR3 DNA reads TGTGCCAGCAGTTACTCTATAGGGTGGGGTTTCACCTTC. This sequence encodes CASSYSIGWGFTF.

This clonotype was observed a handful of times. This chain connects TRBV20-1 to TRBJ2-2; maybe TRBD2 (7 bases). CDR1 and CDR2 from the germline V gene are DFQATT and SNEGSKA (reference sequence). This CDR3 is built from 14 residues. With 5 bases removed from V and 0 bases from J, the gap between germline ends came to 10 bases. The CDR3 DNA reads as TGCAGTGCTTTGGGGGGGCCGAACACCGGGGAGCTGTTTTTT. As protein: CSALGGPNTGELFF.

The chain couples TRBV10-3 to TRBJ2-6; 7 bases match TRBD1. Germline V lookup: CDR1 ENHRY, CDR2 SYGVKD. The V gene end was trimmed by 10 bases and the J gene end by 0 bases; junction bases not matched to a gene: 6. The CDR3 totals 15 residues. CDR3 loop: CATLGGDSGANVLTF. DNA of the CDR3: TGTGCCACCCTAGGGGGCGACTCTGGGGCCAACGTCCTGACTTTC.

The CDR3, as DNA: TGCGCCAGCAGCTTGAGTACATCGTACAATGAGCAGTTCTTC. It specifies CASSLSTSYNEQFF. The gene calls are TRBV5-1 and TRBJ2-1; D is unresolved. The germline gives CDR1 SGHRS, CDR2 YFSETQ. The CDR3 extends over 14 amino acids. V was clipped by 1 base and J by 4 bases, with 9 bases between them.

The chain carries TRBV2 and TRBJ2-7; no clear D gene. The CDR3 is 12 amino acids. The V and J ends lost 7 bases and 0 bases respectively, with 7 bases between them. Germline CDR1 and CDR2: SNHLY and FYNNEI. CDR3 protein: CASTLSSYEQYV. As DNA, the CDR3 is TGTGCCAGCACACTGTCCTCCTACGAGCAGTACGTC.

This clonotype was observed many times. This sequence joins TRBV20-1 and TRBJ2-3, with 9 bases that match TRBD2. The CDR3 is 15 residues long. CDR1 and CDR2 (germline): DFQATT, SNEGSKA (reference sequence). Trimming at V came to 5 bases and at J to 4 bases, leaving 10 bases not matched to a gene. The CDR3, as DNA: TGCAGTGCTGGACAGATCGGCGGGGGGGCAGATACGCAGTATTTT. Translation: CSAGQIGGGADTQYF.

The chain's CDR3 is CASSQGRGGAPETQYF. Here the CDR3 DNA reads TGTGCCAGCAGCCAAGGCCGCGGGGGGGCCCCGGAGACCCAGTACTTC. This sequence joins TRBV4-2 and TRBJ2-5; 9 nucleotides match TRBD2. Per germline, CDR1 LGHNA and CDR2 YNFKEQ. The V and J ends lost 1 base and 5 bases, in that order; junction bases with no gene match: 8. The CDR3 has 16 amino acids.